One and the same sample provided the 23 T cell receptor beta chains below, sequenced in a study of CD8+CD57+ T cells in acquired aplastic anemia. Genomic DNA templated the TCR beta VDJ and CDR3 profiling. TCRdb reanalysed the reads using MiXCR and keeps one entry per CDR3 protein. The data contain around 150,000 distinct CDR3 sequences, around 48% of them singletons. Sequencing involved patients with CD8+CD57+ cell expansion previously shown by flow cytometry. The source material was sorted CD4+, CD8+, or CD8+CD57+ T cells (not recorded which) from PBMCs. Receptors were obtained from a human donor with aplastic anemia.

This clonotype was seen only a few times. This chain connects TRBV29-1 to TRBJ1-1, with D perhaps matching TRBD1 (6 bases). The CDR3 sequence is 12 residues long. V was shortened by 8 bases and J by 9 bases, with 19 bases between the two germline ends. CDR1 and CDR2 from the germline V gene are SQVTM and ANQGSEA. CDR3: CSIISGQTQAFF. The CDR3 DNA reads as TGCAGCATAATATCAGGACAGACACAAGCTTTCTTT. Full variable domain (rest looked up from reference TRBV29-1 and TRBJ1-1): SAVISQKPSRDICQRGTSLTIQCQVDSQVTMMFWYRQQPGQSLTLIATANQGSEATYESGFVIDKFPISRPNLTFSTLTVSNMSPEDSSIYLCSIISGQTQAFFGQGTRLTVV.

The V gene is TRBV20-1, the J gene TRBJ1-2; TRBD1 matches 7 bases. V trimming: 6 bases; J trimming: 8 bases; junction bases outside the gene matches: 15. CDR1 and CDR2 (germline): DFQATT, SNEGSKA (reference sequence). The CDR3 extends over 14 amino acids. Here the CDR3 reads CSAPGTETSLGYTF. The CDR3 DNA is TGCAGTGCGCCTGGGACAGAAACGTCCCTGGGCTACACCTTC.

In regard to this clonotype: A junction boundary mismatches the germline segment, possibly from a read error. The chain has TRBV10-3 and TRBJ1-6; D not certain. This CDR3 has 13 amino acids. CDR1 and CDR2 from the germline V gene are ENHRY and SYGVKD. The CDR3 reads CASSYGYNSPLHF. The CDR3 nucleotides are TGTGCCAGCAGTTACGGCTATAATTCACCCCTCCACTTT.

This sequence joins TRBV20-1 and TRBJ2-7; 7 nucleotides line up with TRBD2. Germline CDR1 and CDR2: DFQATT and SNEGSKA (reference sequence). J lost 4 bases, V lost 3 bases, and 6 bases had no gene match. The CDR3 runs to 13 residues. CDR3 loop: CSASGGGRYEQYF. Here the CDR3 DNA reads TGCAGTGCTAGTGGGGGGGGTAGGTACGAGCAGTACTTC.

This clonotype was recorded at least ten times. The chain has TRBV7-2 and TRBJ1-1, with no clear D. CDR1 SGHTA and CDR2 FQGNSA come from the germline V gene. V dropped 3 bases and J dropped 1 base, with 9 bases sitting between them. This CDR3 is 14 amino acids long. CDR3 protein: CASSFEMGNTEAFF. CDR3 nucleotide sequence: TGTGCCAGCAGCTTTGAGATGGGGAACACTGAAGCTTTCTTT.

The chain employs TRBV28 and TRBJ1-1; D perhaps matches TRBD1 (5 bases). Trimming removed 5 bases from V and 7 bases from J, with 8 bases in between. The length of the CDR3 is 11 residues. Germline V lookup: CDR1 MDHEN, CDR2 SYDVKM. CDR3 sequence reads: CASSVGVEAFF. In DNA form, the CDR3 reads TGTGCCAGCAGTGTAGGGGTTGAAGCTTTCTTT.

This clonotype was observed many times. The chain links TRBV7-2 to TRBJ1-4; no definite D call. Between the trimmed V and J ends, which lost 3 bases and 5 bases, there was a span of 10 bases. The length of the CDR3 is 14 residues. Per the germline V gene, CDR1 is SGHTA and CDR2 is FQGNSA. The CDR3 DNA is TGTGCCAGCAGCTTGGCAGCCTTAAATGAAAAACTGTTTTTT. Translation gives CASSLAALNEKLFF.

This clonotype was counted many times. The rearrangement links TRBV5-4 to TRBJ2-7; possible D gene TRBD1, 6 bases. The ends were cut back, 4 bases at V and 0 bases at J, with 11 bases in the middle. The CDR3 has 14 amino acids. CDR1 and CDR2 from the germline V gene are SGHNT and YYREEE (reference sequence). CDR3 in DNA: TGTGCCAGCAGCACCAGACAGGCCTCCTACGAGCAGTACTTC. Its protein product is CASSTRQASYEQYF.

This clonotype came up many times. Written as DNA, the CDR3 is TGTGCCAGTAAATGGACAGGGGACGCAGATACGCAGTATTTT. The encoded protein is CASKWTGDADTQYF. V usage is TRBV19 and J usage is TRBJ2-3, with 9 bases matching TRBD1. The ends lost 7 bases at V and 4 bases at J; junction bases unmatched: 6. CDR3 length: 14 residues. Looked up from germline, CDR1 is LNHDA and CDR2 is SQIVND (reference sequence). Full variable domain (remainder filled in from reference TRBV19 and TRBJ2-3): DGGITQSPKYLFRKEGQNVTLSCEQNLNHDAMYWYRQDPGQGLRLIYYSQIVNDFQKGDIAEGYSVSREKKESFPLTVTSAQKNPTAFYLCASKWTGDADTQYFGPGTRLTVL.

The chain recombines TRBV10-3 with TRBJ1-2; D remains ambiguous. Trimming left V 4 bases short and J 4 bases short, with 13 bases between. The CDR3 is 14 residues long. Germline-derived CDR1 and CDR2 are ENHRY and SYGVKD. The CDR3 loop is CAISVQNRGYGYTF. The CDR3 region has the DNA TGTGCCATCAGTGTTCAGAATAGAGGCTATGGCTACACCTTC.

This clonotype was picked up many times. V usage is TRBV6-1 and J usage is TRBJ2-7; D unresolved. The CDR3 spans 11 residues. The V end was cut by 2 bases, the J end by 7 bases, with 6 bases between. The V gene's germline CDR1 is MNHNS and CDR2 SASEGT. The CDR3 DNA follows: TGTGCCAGCAGTGAATGGGGAGAGCAGTACTTC. Its translation: CASSEWGEQYF.

V gene TRBV19 combines with J gene TRBJ1-2, with 8 nucleotides matching TRBD1. J was trimmed by 7 bases and V by 4 bases; bases with no gene match: 11. This CDR3 comprises 15 residues. Germline V lookup: CDR1 LNHDA, CDR2 SQIVND (reference sequence). The CDR3 is CASSKGGRGLVGYTF. CDR3 DNA: TGTGCCAGTAGTAAAGGAGGCAGGGGGCTTGTTGGCTACACCTTC.

There are many counts of this clonotype. This chain links TRBV6-1 with TRBJ2-7, with TRBD2 matching over 7 bases. CDR3 length: 12 residues. Germline-derived CDR1 and CDR2 are MNHNS and SASEGT. V was pared by 6 bases and J by 7 bases, with 6 bases of the junction left unmatched. CDR3 sequence reads: CASRVGGSEQYF. The CDR3 DNA reads TGTGCCAGCAGGGTGGGAGGGAGTGAGCAGTACTTC.

The DNA for the CDR3 is TGTGCCACCAGTGATTCGGGGACGGACACTACCTGGCAGTACTTC. It codes for CATSDSGTDTTWQYF. The chain recombines TRBV24-1 with TRBJ2-7; D tentatively fits TRBD1 or TRBD2 (5 bases each). The germline V gene encodes CDR1 KGHDR and CDR2 SFDVKD. V was trimmed by 2 bases and J by 9 bases, leaving 19 bases between them. The CDR3 is made up of 15 amino acids.

The chain carries TRBV2 and TRBJ2-3, with TRBD2 matching 16 bases. Germline V gene lookup returns CDR1 SNHLY and CDR2 FYNNEI. The V and J ends lost 4 bases and 1 base, in that order; junction bases with no gene match: 2. The CDR3 runs to 17 residues. In DNA, the CDR3 is TGTGCCAGCAGTGGTGGGACTAGCGGGAGGGGCACAGATACGCAGTATTTT. It is translated as CASSGGTSGRGTDTQYF.

This clonotype was recorded only once. One junction end does not reproduce the germline sequence, and a read error may be involved. The chain has TRBV29-1 and TRBJ2-2, with D perhaps matching TRBD1 (6 bases). The CDR3 consists of 13 residues. The germline CDR1 and CDR2 sequences are SQVTM and ANQGSEA. As DNA, the CDR3 is TGCGGCGTTGGACAGATGAACACCGGGGAGCTGTTTTTT. Amino acid sequence: CGVGQMNTGELFF.

The V gene is TRBV10-3, the J gene TRBJ1-6; tentative D call: TRBD1 (6 bases). V lost 0 bases and J 10 bases, leaving 7 bases between the germline ends. Germline-derived CDR1 and CDR2 are ENHRY and SYGVKD. The CDR3 is made up of 13 amino acids. The CDR3 nucleotides read TGTGCCATCAGTGAGTCAGGGGGATCACCCCTCCACTTT. It translates to CAISESGGSPLHF.

On this clonotype: This clone may be a read error of a much larger clone one base away. The V and J genes are TRBV3-1 and TRBJ2-3; 7 nucleotides align to TRBD2. The CDR3 totals 14 residues. Germline V gene data show CDR1 as LGHDT and CDR2 as YNNKEL (reference sequence). The CDR3: CASSQGGSTETQYF. CDR3 bases: TGTGCCAGCAGCCAGGGCGGGAGCACAGAAACGCAGTATTTT.

This chain uses TRBV15 with TRBJ1-2; no firm D call. The CDR3 is made up of 15 amino acids. Germline CDR1 reads LNHNV; CDR2 reads YYDKDF (reference sequence). Trimming shortened V by 4 bases and J by 1 base, and 13 bases separated the two germline ends. The DNA for the CDR3 is TGTGCCACCAGCATACAGAAGGACGGTAACTATGGCTACACCTTC. Protein product: CATSIQKDGNYGYTF. The complete variable domain, with remaining parts taken from reference TRBV15 and TRBJ1-2, reads DAMVIQNPRYQVTQFGKPVTLSCSQTLNHNVMYWYQQKSSQAPKLLFHYYDKDFNNEADTPDNFQSRRPNTSFCFLDIRSPGLGDTAMYLCATSIQKDGNYGYTFGSGTRLTVV.

Comment on this clonotype: This may be a read error: a much more frequent sequence differs by one nucleotide. This rearrangement joins TRBV6-5 to TRBJ1-5; D not certain. The CDR3 runs 14 residues. Germline CDR1 MNHEY, CDR2 SVGAGI. Trimming removed 0 bases from V and 2 bases from J, with 5 bases in between. The CDR3 loop is CASSYSGGNQPQHF. The DNA for the CDR3 is TGTGCCAGCAGTTACTCGGGTGGCAATCAGCCCCAGCATTTT.

The chain employs TRBV15 and TRBJ2-5; 8 bases are shared with TRBD1. With 5 bases clipped from V and 5 bases from J, the junction kept 4 bases outside the gene matches. CDR3 length: 13 amino acids. The V gene's germline CDR1 is LNHNV and CDR2 YYDKDF (reference sequence). CDR3 region: CATSGNRGETQYF. The CDR3 coding sequence is TGTGCCACCAGCGGGAACAGGGGGGAGACCCAGTACTTC.

This clonotype was observed a single time. The junction and the germline gene differ at one end; a read error may be behind it. The chain couples TRBV19 to TRBJ1-1; no clear D gene. CDR3 length: 11 residues. Germline V CDR1 and CDR2: LNHDA, SQIVND (reference sequence). CDR3 nucleotide sequence: TGTGCCAGTAGTTCCTCCATCACGGATTCCTTT. Encoded protein: CASSSSITDSF.

Worth noting for this clonotype: At one of its ends the junction is not consistent with the germline gene, which may arise from a read error. V is TRBV11-1 and J is TRBJ2-7; 13 nucleotides match TRBD2. Germline V CDR1 and CDR2: SGHAT, FQDESV (reference sequence). The CDR3 is 17 amino acids. This chain's CDR3 is CTSSSPGTSGTPNEQYF. The CDR3, as DNA: TGTACCAGCAGCTCACCCGGGACTAGCGGGACCCCTAACGAGCAGTACTTC.